This T cell receptor (beta chain) was captured in a study of T-cell memory formation after mild COVID-19. As for this clonotype: Its cognate antigen is unknown.

The CDR3 has 14 amino acids. Germline CDR1 is KGHSH and CDR2 is LQKENI. Trimming took 8 bases from V and 10 from J; bases not matched to a gene: 16. Findings of the study overall: Pre-infection memory carried some responding clones, suggesting that cross-reactive memory joined.

A 5'RACE reaction primed in the constant segment made cDNA libraries of TCR alpha and TCR beta, and these carried sample barcodes and UMIs. TCRdb re-called the 5' RACE reads with MiXCR, one entry per CDR3 protein. This sample has about 210,000 distinct CDR3 sequences, with over 9.5% found just once. The sequenced sample was PBMCs or a T cell subset sorted from them (not recorded which). V and J are TRBV18 and TRBJ1-1, with 7 bases that match TRBD1. The TCR was taken from a man between 18 and 35 years old who had mild COVID-19 (a few samples of this study predate the infection). Cell type and time point are not known. CDR3 sequence reads: CASTLDPGQIRAFF. Here the CDR3 DNA reads TGTGCCAGCACCCTGGACCCGGGACAGATTAGAGCTTTCTTT.